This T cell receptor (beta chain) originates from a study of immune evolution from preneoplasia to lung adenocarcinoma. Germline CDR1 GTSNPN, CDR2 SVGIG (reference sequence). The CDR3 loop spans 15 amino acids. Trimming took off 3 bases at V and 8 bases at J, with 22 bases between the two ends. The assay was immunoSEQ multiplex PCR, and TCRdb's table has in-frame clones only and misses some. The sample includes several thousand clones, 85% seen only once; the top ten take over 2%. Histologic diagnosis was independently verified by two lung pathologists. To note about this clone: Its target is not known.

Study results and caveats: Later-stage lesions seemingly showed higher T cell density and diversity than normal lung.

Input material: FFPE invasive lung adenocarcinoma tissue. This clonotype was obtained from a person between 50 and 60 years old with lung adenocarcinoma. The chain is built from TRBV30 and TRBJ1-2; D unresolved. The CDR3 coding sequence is TGTGCCTGGAGGGCAGGAGAGCTCATCTTAGGGGGCTACACCTTC. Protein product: CAWRAGELILGGYTF.